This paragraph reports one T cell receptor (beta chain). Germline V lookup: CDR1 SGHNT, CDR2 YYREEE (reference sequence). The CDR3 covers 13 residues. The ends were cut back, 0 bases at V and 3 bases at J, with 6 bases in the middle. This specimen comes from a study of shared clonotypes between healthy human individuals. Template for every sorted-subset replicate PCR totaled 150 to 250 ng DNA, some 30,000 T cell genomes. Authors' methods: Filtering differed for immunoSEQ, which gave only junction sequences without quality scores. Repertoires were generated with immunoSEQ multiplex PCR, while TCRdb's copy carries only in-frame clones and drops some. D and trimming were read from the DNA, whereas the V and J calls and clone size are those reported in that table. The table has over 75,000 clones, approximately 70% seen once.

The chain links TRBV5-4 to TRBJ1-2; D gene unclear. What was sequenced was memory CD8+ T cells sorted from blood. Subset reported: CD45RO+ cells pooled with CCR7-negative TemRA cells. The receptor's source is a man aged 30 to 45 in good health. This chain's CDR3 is CASSLGQDYGYTF. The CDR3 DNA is TGTGCCAGCAGCTTGGGACAAGACTATGGCTACACCTTC.